These T cell receptor beta chains were read from a single sample in a study of PD-L1 blockade in urothelial cancer. The assay was immunoSEQ multiplex PCR, and TCRdb's table has in-frame clones only and misses some. The data hold about 51,000 clones, with around 88% observed a single time. The source material was PBMCs, sampled around atezolizumab (anti-PD-L1) treatment. All receptors derive from a man in his 60s with urothelial cancer. CDR3s include the opening cysteine and the closing phenylalanine or tryptophan. D genes are given only for firm matches. Size is omitted from some rows. Given values are once, few, many or a class for expanded clones.

d_call: TRBD1
clone_size: -
v_call: TRBV5-1
j_call: TRBJ1-3
cdr3_nt: TGCGCCAGCAGCTTGGGACAGGGAGGAAACACCATATATTTT
cdr3_aa: CASSLGQGGNTIYF

d_call: TRBD2
clone_size: -
v_call: TRBV11-2
j_call: TRBJ2-1
cdr3_nt: TGTGCCAGCAGCTTATCCCCCCCGACTAGCGGGAACAATGAGCAGTTCTTC
cdr3_aa: CASSLSPPTSGNNEQFF

d_call: TRBD2
clone_size: -
v_call: TRBV11-3
j_call: TRBJ2-1
cdr3_nt: TGTGCCAGCAGCTTGTTCGGAGCGGGAGGGGACAATGAGCAGTTCTTC
cdr3_aa: CASSLFGAGGDNEQFF

d_call: TRBD2
clone_size: -
v_call: TRBV5-4
j_call: TRBJ2-3
cdr3_nt: TGTGCCAGCAGCTTGGGTGGACTAGCGGGAGCCACACTAGATACGCAGTATTTT
cdr3_aa: CASSLGGLAGATLDTQYF

d_call: TRBD1
clone_size: -
v_call: TRBV5-1
j_call: TRBJ1-6
cdr3_nt: TGCGCCAGCAGCTCCCTACCGACAGGGGCTAATTCACCCCTCCACTTT
cdr3_aa: CASSSLPTGANSPLHF

d_call: -
clone_size: -
v_call: TRBV9
j_call: TRBJ2-3
cdr3_nt: TGTGCCAGCAGCGTAGAGGTTTCGGGTCGCACAGATACGCAGTATTTT
cdr3_aa: CASSVEVSGRTDTQYF

d_call: -
clone_size: -
v_call: TRBV5-6
j_call: TRBJ1-5
cdr3_nt: TGTGCCAGCAGCTTGACAGGGATCAATCAGCCCCAGCATTTT
cdr3_aa: CASSLTGINQPQHF

d_call: TRBD2
clone_size: -
v_call: TRBV7-7
j_call: TRBJ2-2
cdr3_nt: TGTGCTAGCAGGCAAACCGACGGCGGGGGAAACACCGGGGAGCTGTTTTTT
cdr3_aa: CASRQTDGGGNTGELFF

d_call: TRBD2
clone_size: -
v_call: TRBV28
j_call: TRBJ2-1
cdr3_nt: TGTGCCAGCAGTTTATTGGGGACTAGCGGATACAATGAGCAGTTCTTC
cdr3_aa: CASSLLGTSGYNEQFF

d_call: TRBD1
clone_size: -
v_call: TRBV18
j_call: TRBJ1-1
cdr3_nt: TGTGCCAGCTCACCTGTCCGGACAGGGTCTGAAGCTTTCTTT
cdr3_aa: CASSPVRTGSEAFF

d_call: -
clone_size: -
v_call: TRBV28
j_call: TRBJ2-7
cdr3_nt: TGTGCCGGGGGGGCGTCAGTCGGCGAGCAGTACTTC
cdr3_aa: CAGGASVGEQYF

d_call: -
clone_size: few
v_call: TRBV9
j_call: TRBJ2-1
cdr3_nt: TGTGCCAGCAGCGTTAGGAGCTCCTACAATGAGCAGTTCTTC
cdr3_aa: CASSVRSSYNEQFF

d_call: TRBD1
clone_size: -
v_call: TRBV4-2
j_call: TRBJ1-5
cdr3_nt: TGTGCCAGCAGCCAAGCGGCGGAGCAGGGGGGAGGTCAGCCCCAGCATTTT
cdr3_aa: CASSQAAEQGGGQPQHF

d_call: -
clone_size: -
v_call: TRBV7-2
j_call: TRBJ1-2
cdr3_nt: TGTGCCAGCAGCTTAGTCGGGGTTCGTGGCTACACCTTC
cdr3_aa: CASSLVGVRGYTF

d_call: -
clone_size: -
v_call: TRBV19
j_call: TRBJ1-5
cdr3_nt: TGTGCCAGTAGTATCGAAGGGACACCCCGATCTTATAGCAATCAGCCCCAGCATTTT
cdr3_aa: CASSIEGTPRSYSNQPQHF

d_call: -
clone_size: -
v_call: TRBV11-1
j_call: TRBJ2-5
cdr3_nt: TGTGCCAGCAGCCGACACAAGGCCGGCCTACTGGCCCAGTACTTC
cdr3_aa: CASSRHKAGLLAQYF

d_call: -
clone_size: once
v_call: TRBV4-1
j_call: TRBJ1-2
cdr3_nt: TGCGCCAGCAGCCAGCCCTCAGGGGTGAAAGGTGGCTTAGGATATGGCTACACCTTC
cdr3_aa: CASSQPSGVKGGLGYGYTF

d_call: -
clone_size: once
v_call: TRBV4-1
j_call: TRBJ2-7
cdr3_nt: TGCGCCAGCAGGAGCAGGCAATACTCCTACGAGCAGTACTTC
cdr3_aa: CASRSRQYSYEQYF

d_call: TRBD1
clone_size: few
v_call: TRBV7-3
j_call: TRBJ2-7
cdr3_nt: TGTGCCAGCAGCTTATCCGGGACAGCTATTTACGAGCAGTACTTC
cdr3_aa: CASSLSGTAIYEQYF

d_call: TRBD1
clone_size: -
v_call: TRBV19
j_call: TRBJ1-1
cdr3_nt: TGTGCCAGTAGTAAGACAGGGCATAACACTGAAGCTTTCTTT
cdr3_aa: CASSKTGHNTEAFF

d_call: -
clone_size: -
v_call: TRBV12-2
j_call: TRBJ2-1
cdr3_nt: TGTGCAAGTCGCTTAGCGCGGGAGGGTTGCCAGGATGAGCAGTTCTTC
cdr3_aa: CASRLAREGCQDEQFF

d_call: -
clone_size: -
v_call: TRBV29-1
j_call: TRBJ1-5
cdr3_nt: TGCAGCGTTGGGGGGGGAAGCAATCAGCCCCAGCATTTT
cdr3_aa: CSVGGGSNQPQHF

d_call: TRBD1
clone_size: -
v_call: TRBV2
j_call: TRBJ2-6
cdr3_nt: TGTGCCAGCACTATGGACAGGGCAGGGTCTGGGGCCAACGTCCTGACTTTC
cdr3_aa: CASTMDRAGSGANVLTF

d_call: TRBD1
clone_size: -
v_call: TRBV6-5
j_call: TRBJ2-7
cdr3_nt: TGTGCCAGCAGTTTCGGACAGGGGGCCAACGAGCAGTACTTC
cdr3_aa: CASSFGQGANEQYF